This is a list of T cell receptor beta chains from one sample in a study of T-cell reconstitution after alpha-beta-depleted transplantation in children. A single record per CDR3 protein comes from TCRdb applying MiXCR to the PCR reads. Among about 360,000 distinct CDR3 sequences listed, approximately 12% were seen once. The specimen was PBMCs, collected from the stem cell graft. The source is a human donor who donated a stem cell graft to a child with Fanconi anemia. Both conserved end residues are part of each CDR3. A D gene is named only where the DNA matches it firmly. The size of a clone is reported for some rows only, either as once, few or many, or as a class for expanded clones.

few	TRBV15	-	TRBJ1-3	CATSSYSGNTIYF	TGTGCCACCAGCAGCTATTCTGGAAACACCATATATTTT
few	TRBV12-3/TRBV12-4	-	TRBJ2-1	CASNPLGTGYNEQFF	TGTGCCAGCAACCCTTTAGGGACCGGTTACAATGAGCAGTTCTTC
-	TRBV2	TRBD2	TRBJ2-1	CASEGGEASYNEQFF	TGTGCCAGCGAGGGAGGGGAGGCCTCCTACAATGAGCAGTTCTTC
many	TRBV29-1	-	TRBJ1-1	CSVRKQGGNTEAFF	TGCAGCGTTCGAAAACAGGGCGGGAACACTGAAGCTTTCTTT
many	TRBV4-2	-	TRBJ2-7	CASSQEQVPNPHEQYF	TGTGCCAGCAGCCAAGAGCAGGTCCCAAATCCCCACGAGCAGTACTTC
-	TRBV12-3/TRBV12-4	TRBD2	TRBJ2-3	CASSLLGGHEDTQYF	TGTGCCAGCAGTTTATTGGGAGGGCATGAGGATACGCAGTATTTT
many	TRBV5-6	-	TRBJ2-5	CASSLPYGTTQYF	TGTGCCAGCAGCTTGCCCTACGGGACTACCCAGTACTTC
many	TRBV7-3	-	TRBJ1-1	CASSLLGTDTEAFF	TGTGCCAGCAGCTTGCTAGGGACGGATACTGAAGCTTTCTTT
-	TRBV4-1	-	TRBJ1-3	CASSQVQSSGNTIYF	TGCGCCAGCAGCCAAGTACAGAGCTCTGGAAACACCATATATTTT
few	TRBV16	TRBD1	TRBJ1-1	CASSPHQGAGENTEAFF	TGTGCCAGCAGCCCACATCAGGGGGCTGGTGAGAACACTGAAGCTTTCTTT
-	TRBV29-1	TRBD2	TRBJ2-5	CSSRRGQETQYF	TGCAGCTCCCGGCGGGGGCAAGAGACCCAGTACTTC
-	TRBV7-9	-	TRBJ2-2	CASSRGGSISNTGELFF	TGTGCCAGCAGCCGTGGGGGGAGCATTTCGAACACCGGGGAGCTGTTTTTT
-	TRBV18	TRBD1	TRBJ1-1	CASSPGDRANTEAFF	TGTGCCAGCTCACCAGGGGACAGGGCGAACACTGAAGCTTTCTTT
-	TRBV28	-	TRBJ1-1	CASSLPIAMDTEAFF	TGTGCCAGCAGTTTACCGATCGCTATGGACACTGAAGCTTTCTTT
-	TRBV27	-	TRBJ2-1	CASRGVLYNEQFF	TGTGCCAGCAGGGGGGTACTGTACAATGAGCAGTTCTTC
many	TRBV29-1	TRBD1	TRBJ1-4	CSVTGTGNEKLFF	TGCAGCGTTACCGGGACAGGGAATGAAAAACTGTTTTTT
-	TRBV19	-	TRBJ1-1	CASSASGLPTEAFF	TGTGCCAGTAGTGCATCCGGACTACCCACTGAAGCTTTCTTT
-	TRBV4-1	-	TRBJ1-2	CASSQDLGANYGYTF	TGCGCCAGCAGCCAAGATCTAGGGGCTAACTATGGCTACACCTTC
few	TRBV11-2	TRBD1	TRBJ1-1	CASSLTGRAFF	TGTGCCAGCAGCTTGACAGGGCGAGCTTTCTTT
few	TRBV4-1	-	TRBJ2-3	CASSQRGSGGTDTQYF	TGCGCCAGCAGCCAACGAGGGTCTGGCGGCACAGATACGCAGTATTTT
many	TRBV3-1	-	TRBJ2-3	CASSLHKDTQYF	TGTGCCAGCAGCCTACATAAGGATACGCAGTATTTT
many	TRBV24-1	TRBD1	TRBJ2-2	CATSDLRPGTGGPGELFF	TGTGCCACCAGTGATTTGCGTCCCGGGACAGGGGGCCCCGGGGAGCTGTTTTTT
few	TRBV28	-	TRBJ1-2	CASSFPDSSYGYTF	TGTGCCAGCAGTTTTCCAGATTCCTCCTATGGCTACACCTTC
-	TRBV5-5	-	TRBJ2-5	CASSTSPGEETQYF	TGTGCCAGCAGCACCTCCCCGGGTGAAGAGACCCAGTACTTC
-	TRBV12-3/TRBV12-4	-	TRBJ1-1	CASSLAKAEAFF	TGTGCCAGCAGTTTAGCGAAGGCTGAAGCTTTCTTT
few	TRBV7-8	-	TRBJ1-1	CASSKGQVGTEAFF	TGTGCCAGCAGCAAAGGGCAGGTGGGCACTGAAGCTTTCTTT
-	TRBV10-3	-	TRBJ1-1	CAIGKNTEAFF	TGTGCCATCGGTAAGAACACTGAAGCTTTCTTT
-	TRBV7-2	-	TRBJ2-3	CASSAAGTSSTDTQYF	TGTGCCAGCAGCGCAGCCGGGACTTCTAGCACAGATACGCAGTATTTT
-	TRBV29-1	-	TRBJ2-2	CSVEERSAGHTGELFF	TGCAGCGTTGAAGAAAGGTCGGCAGGACACACCGGGGAGCTGTTTTTT
few	TRBV27	TRBD1	TRBJ2-4	CASSPTGVNIQYF	TGTGCCAGCAGCCCTACAGGGGTAAACATTCAGTACTTC
-	TRBV5-6	-	TRBJ2-3	CASSSPPPISSTDTQYF	TGTGCCAGCAGCTCTCCTCCCCCGATTTCTAGCACAGATACGCAGTATTTT
few	TRBV10-3	-	TRBJ2-2	CAISLNLANTGELFF	TGTGCCATCAGCCTGAATCTGGCGAACACCGGGGAGCTGTTTTTT
once	TRBV5-1	-	TRBJ1-4	CASRPGPGANEKLFF	TGCGCCAGCAGACCGGGGCCGGGGGCGAATGAAAAACTGTTTTTT
many	TRBV5-1	TRBD1	TRBJ2-5	CASSRQGAEETQYF	TGCGCCAGCAGCAGACAGGGGGCCGAGGAGACCCAGTACTTC
many	TRBV29-1	-	TRBJ2-7	CSVAASYEQYF	TGCAGCGTTGCGGCCTCCTACGAGCAGTACTTC
many	TRBV11-2	-	TRBJ2-2	CASSLEVGREATGELFF	TGTGCCAGCAGCTTAGAAGTCGGCAGGGAGGCCACCGGGGAGCTGTTTTTT
-	TRBV12-3/TRBV12-4	-	TRBJ2-2	CASKVIGGPNTGELFF	TGTGCCAGCAAAGTGATCGGCGGCCCTAACACCGGGGAGCTGTTTTTT
few	TRBV20-1	TRBD2	TRBJ2-1	CSGIITREAGQFF	TGCAGTGGGATCATTACCCGGGAGGCAGGACAGTTCTTC
-	TRBV7-9	-	TRBJ2-1	CASSPDTHRGNEQFF	TGTGCCAGCAGCCCAGATACACATCGGGGCAATGAGCAGTTCTTC
few	TRBV6-1	-	TRBJ1-2	CASRQGGLGGYTF	TGTGCCAGCAGGCAGGGAGGCTTAGGGGGCTACACCTTC
-	TRBV7-2	-	TRBJ2-1	CASSLVAGLGNEQFF	TGTGCCAGCAGCTTAGTGGCAGGGCTGGGTAATGAGCAGTTCTTC
many	TRBV5-1	-	TRBJ2-5	CASSSANPLETQYF	TGCGCCAGCAGCTCCGCTAACCCCCTGGAGACCCAGTACTTC
few	TRBV20-1	TRBD1	TRBJ2-1	CSTGQGNNEQFF	TGCAGTACTGGACAGGGAAACAATGAGCAGTTCTTC
-	TRBV3-1	-	TRBJ2-5	CASSQDDGRQETQYF	TGTGCCAGCAGCCAAGATGACGGACGCCAAGAGACCCAGTACTTC
few	TRBV11-2	-	TRBJ2-2	CASSLSTRELFF	TGTGCCAGCAGCTTGTCCACGAGAGAGCTGTTTTTT
many	TRBV5-1	-	TRBJ1-2	CASSMNNRVLNYGYTF	TGCGCCAGCAGCATGAATAACAGGGTTCTGAACTATGGCTACACCTTC